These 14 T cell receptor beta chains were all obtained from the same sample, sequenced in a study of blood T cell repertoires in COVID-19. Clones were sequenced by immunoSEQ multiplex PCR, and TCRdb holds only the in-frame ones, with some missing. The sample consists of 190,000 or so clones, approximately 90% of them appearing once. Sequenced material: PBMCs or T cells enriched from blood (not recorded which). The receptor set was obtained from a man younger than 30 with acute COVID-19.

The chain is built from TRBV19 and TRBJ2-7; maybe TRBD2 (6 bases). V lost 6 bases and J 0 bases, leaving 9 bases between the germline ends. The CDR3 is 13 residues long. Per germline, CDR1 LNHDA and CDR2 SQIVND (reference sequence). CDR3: CASSGGSSYEQYF. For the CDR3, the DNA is TGTGCCAGTAGCGGGGGAAGCTCCTACGAGCAGTACTTC.

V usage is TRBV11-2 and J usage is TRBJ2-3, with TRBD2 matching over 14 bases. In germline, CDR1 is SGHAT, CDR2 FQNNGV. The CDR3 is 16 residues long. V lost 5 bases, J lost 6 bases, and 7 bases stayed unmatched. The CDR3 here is CASSRLAGGPGDTQYF. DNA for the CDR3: TGTGCCAGCAGCAGACTAGCGGGAGGGCCGGGGGATACGCAGTATTTT.

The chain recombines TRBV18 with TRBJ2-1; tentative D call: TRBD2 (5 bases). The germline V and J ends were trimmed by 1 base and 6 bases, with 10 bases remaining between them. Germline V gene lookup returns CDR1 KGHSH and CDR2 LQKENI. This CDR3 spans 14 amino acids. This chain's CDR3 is CASSPQAGGNEQFF. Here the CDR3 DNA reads TGTGCCAGCTCACCACAGGCAGGAGGCAATGAGCAGTTCTTC.

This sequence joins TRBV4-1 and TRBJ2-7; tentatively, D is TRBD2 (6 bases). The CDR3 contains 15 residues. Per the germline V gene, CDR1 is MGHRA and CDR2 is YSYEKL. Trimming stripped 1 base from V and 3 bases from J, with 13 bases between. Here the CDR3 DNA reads TGCGCCAGCAGCCAAGGTGGAGGGCCCTACTACGAGCAGTACTTC. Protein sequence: CASSQGGGPYYEQYF.

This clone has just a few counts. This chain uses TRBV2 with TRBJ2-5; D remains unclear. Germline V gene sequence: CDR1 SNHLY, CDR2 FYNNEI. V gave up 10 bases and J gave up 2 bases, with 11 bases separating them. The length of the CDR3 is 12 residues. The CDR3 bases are TGTGCCACAGCGACCTCTCAAGAGACCCAGTACTTC. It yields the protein CATATSQETQYF.

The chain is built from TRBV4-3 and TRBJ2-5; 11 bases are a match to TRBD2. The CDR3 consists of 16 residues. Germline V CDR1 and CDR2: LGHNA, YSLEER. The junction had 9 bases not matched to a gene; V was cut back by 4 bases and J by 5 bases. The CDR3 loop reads CASSRELAGGGETQYF. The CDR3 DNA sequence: TGCGCCAGCAGCCGTGAGCTAGCGGGAGGAGGGGAGACCCAGTACTTC.

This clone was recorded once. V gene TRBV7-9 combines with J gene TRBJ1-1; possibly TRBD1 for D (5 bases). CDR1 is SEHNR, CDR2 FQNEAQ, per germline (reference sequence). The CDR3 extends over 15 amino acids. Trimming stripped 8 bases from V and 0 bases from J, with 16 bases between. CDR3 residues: CASLPREVMNTEAFF. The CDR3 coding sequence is TGTGCCAGCCTACCCAGGGAGGTCATGAACACTGAAGCTTTCTTT.

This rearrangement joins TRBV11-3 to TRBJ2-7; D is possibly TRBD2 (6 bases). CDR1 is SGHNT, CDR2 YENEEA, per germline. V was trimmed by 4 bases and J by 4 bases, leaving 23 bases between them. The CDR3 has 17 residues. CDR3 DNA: TGTGCCAGCAGCTCTAAAAAGTGGGAGGATTATGGATACGAGCAGTACTTC. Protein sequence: CASSSKKWEDYGYEQYF. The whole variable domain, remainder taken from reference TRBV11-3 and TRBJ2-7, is EAGVVQSPRYKIIEKKQPVAFWCNPISGHNTLYWYLQNLGQGPELLIRYENEEAVDDSQLPKDRFSAERLKGVDSTLKIQPAELGDSAVYLCASSSKKWEDYGYEQYFGPGTRLTVT.

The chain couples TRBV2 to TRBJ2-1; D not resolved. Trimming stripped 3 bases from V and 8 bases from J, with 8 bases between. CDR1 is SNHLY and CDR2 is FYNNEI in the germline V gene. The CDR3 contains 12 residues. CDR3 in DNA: TGTGCCAGCAGTGAGAGGTTAGATGAGCAGTTCTTC. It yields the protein CASSERLDEQFF. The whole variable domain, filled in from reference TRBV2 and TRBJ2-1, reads EPEVTQTPSHQVTQMGQEVILRCVPISNHLYFYWYRQILGQKVEFLVSFYNNEISEKSEIFDDQFSVERPDGSNFTLKIRSTKLEDSAMYFCASSERLDEQFFGPGTRLTVL.

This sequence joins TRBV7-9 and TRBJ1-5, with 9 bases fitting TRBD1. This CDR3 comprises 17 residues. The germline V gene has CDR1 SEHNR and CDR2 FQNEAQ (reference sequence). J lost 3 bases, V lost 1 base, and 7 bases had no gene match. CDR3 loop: CASSLDLGQGYNQPQHF. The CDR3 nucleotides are TGTGCCAGCAGCTTAGATTTGGGACAGGGTTACAATCAGCCCCAGCATTTT.

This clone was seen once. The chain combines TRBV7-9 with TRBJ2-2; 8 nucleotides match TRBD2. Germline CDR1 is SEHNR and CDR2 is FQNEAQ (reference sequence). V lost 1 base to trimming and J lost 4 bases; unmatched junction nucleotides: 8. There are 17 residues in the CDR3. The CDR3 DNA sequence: TGTGCCAGCAGCTTAGATCGACTAGCGTTTATCACCGGGGAGCTGTTTTTT. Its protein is CASSLDRLAFITGELFF. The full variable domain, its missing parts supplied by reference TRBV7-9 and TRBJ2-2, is DTGVSQNPRHKITKRGQNVTFRCDPISEHNRLYWYRQTLGQGPEFLTYFQNEAQLEKSRLLSDRFSAERPKGSFSTLEIQRTEQGDSAMYLCASSLDRLAFITGELFFGEGSRLTVL.

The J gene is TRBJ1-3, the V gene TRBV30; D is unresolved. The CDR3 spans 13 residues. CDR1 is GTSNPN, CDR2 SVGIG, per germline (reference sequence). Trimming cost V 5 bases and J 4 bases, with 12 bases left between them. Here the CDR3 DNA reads TGTGCCTGGGCCTACCCCCCCGGAAACACCATATATTTT. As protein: CAWAYPPGNTIYF.

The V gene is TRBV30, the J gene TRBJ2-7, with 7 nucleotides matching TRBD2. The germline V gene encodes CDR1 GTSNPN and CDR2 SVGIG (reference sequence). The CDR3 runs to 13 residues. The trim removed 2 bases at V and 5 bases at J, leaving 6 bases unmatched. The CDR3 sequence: CAWSLGGSDEQYF. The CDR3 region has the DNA TGTGCCTGGAGTTTGGGAGGGAGCGACGAGCAGTACTTC.

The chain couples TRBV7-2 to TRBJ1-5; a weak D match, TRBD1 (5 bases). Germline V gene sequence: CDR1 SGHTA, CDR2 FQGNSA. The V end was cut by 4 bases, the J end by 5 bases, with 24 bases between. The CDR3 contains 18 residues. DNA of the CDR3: TGTGCCAGCAGCTCGCAGCGGGGCGGCCCATTAACGCATCAGCCCCAGCATTTT. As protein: CASSSQRGGPLTHQPQHF. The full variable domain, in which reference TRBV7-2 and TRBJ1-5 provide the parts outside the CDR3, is GAGVSQSPSNKVTEKGKDVELRCDPISGHTALYWYRQSLGQGLEFLIYFQGNSAPDKSGLPSDRFSAERTGGSVSTLTIQRTQQEDSAVYLCASSSQRGGPLTHQPQHFGDGTRLSIL.